The next 15 T cell receptor beta chains were all read from a single sample in a study of PD-L1 blockade in urothelial cancer. Sequencing used immunoSEQ multiplex PCR; TCRdb keeps in-frame clones, though not all of them. The sample yields just over 50,000 clones, approximately 83% seen once. The material was PBMCs, obtained around atezolizumab (anti-PD-L1) treatment. Receptors originate from a man aged 55 to 69 with urothelial cancer.

V usage is TRBV7-2 and J usage is TRBJ1-1, with 9 positions matching TRBD1. Germline-derived CDR1 and CDR2 are SGHTA and FQGNSA. V shed 4 bases, J shed 1 base, and the junction held 4 bases outside the gene matches. This CDR3 has 15 amino acids. Here the CDR3 reads CASSSGQGPNTEAFF. CDR3 DNA sequence: TGTGCCAGCAGCTCGGGACAGGGACCGAACACTGAAGCTTTCTTT.

This rearrangement joins TRBV9 to TRBJ2-7; possible D gene TRBD2, 7 bases. With 3 bases removed from V and 2 bases from J, the gap between germline ends came to 15 bases. This CDR3 has 15 amino acids. Germline CDR1 and CDR2: SGDLS and YYNGEE. DNA of the CDR3: TGTGCCAGCAGCGGGGAGGGGGGTCCGACCTACGAGCAGTACTTC. It specifies CASSGEGGPTYEQYF.

This chain uses TRBV9 with TRBJ2-2, with 8 bases fitting TRBD1. Germline values: CDR1 SGDLS, CDR2 YYNGEE. The CDR3 sequence is 14 residues long. V was pared by 6 bases and J by 4 bases, with 5 bases of the junction left unmatched. The CDR3 region has the DNA TGTGCCAGCACCGGGACAGGTCTCACCGGGGAGCTGTTTTTT. This sequence encodes CASTGTGLTGELFF.

The CDR3 nucleotides read TGTGCCAGCAGTTTTAGTGGCGGGGGGGCGGGGGAGACCCAGTACTTC. This codes for CASSFSGGGAGETQYF. This chain connects TRBV6-5 to TRBJ2-5; 9 bases fit TRBD2. This CDR3 region has 16 residues. V dropped 4 bases and J dropped 5; count of bases not matched to a gene: 11. The germline V gene encodes CDR1 MNHEY and CDR2 SVGAGI.

The genes are TRBV5-1 and TRBJ2-1; 8 bases are a match to TRBD2. J lost 4 bases, V lost 4 bases, and 1 base had no gene match. The germline CDR1 and CDR2 sequences are SGHRS and YFSETQ. The CDR3 covers 13 residues. CDR3 sequence: CASSQRGYNEQFF. The CDR3 region has the DNA TGCGCCAGCAGCCAGCGGGGGTACAATGAGCAGTTCTTC.

The J gene is TRBJ2-2, the V gene TRBV30, with 10 bases fitting TRBD2. Germline assignment: CDR1 GTSNPN and CDR2 SVGIG (reference sequence). The ends lost 0 bases at V and 6 bases at J; junction bases unmatched: 4. This CDR3 comprises 15 residues. Written as DNA, the CDR3 is TGTGCCTGGAGTGTCCTCAGCGGGGGGGCCGGGGAGCTGTTTTTT. Amino acids: CAWSVLSGGAGELFF. The full variable domain, rest sourced from reference TRBV30 and TRBJ2-2, is SQTIHQWPATLVQPVGSPLSLECTVEGTSNPNLYWYRQAAGRGLQLLFYSVGIGQISSEVPQNLSASRPQDRQFILSSKKLLLSDSGFYLCAWSVLSGGAGELFFGEGSRLTVL.

The chain links TRBV28 to TRBJ2-2; 8 bases align to TRBD2. The germline gives CDR1 MDHEN, CDR2 SYDVKM. Trimming cost V 8 bases and J 0 bases; bases outside gene matches: 5. This CDR3 has 15 amino acids. Here the CDR3 reads CASRQGLANTGELFF. CDR3 sequence (DNA): TGTGCCAGCCGCCAGGGACTAGCGAACACCGGGGAGCTGTTTTTT.

The J gene is TRBJ2-7, the V gene TRBV21-1; TRBD2, as called in the table, went unchecked against the DNA. TRBV21-1 is described as a pseudogene. The CDR3 has 14 amino acids. CDR3 nucleotides: TGTGCCAGCAGCCGGGGGTGGCTAGCGACCGAGCAGTACTTC. Translating it yields CASSRGWLATEQYF.

The rearrangement links TRBV27 to TRBJ1-4; 9 positions match TRBD1. The germline gives CDR1 MNHEY, CDR2 SMNVEV (reference sequence). This CDR3 has 14 amino acids. The ends lost 6 bases at V and 4 bases at J; junction bases unmatched: 3. CDR3 sequence: CASRSGQGNEKLFF. CDR3 coding DNA: TGTGCCAGCAGGTCGGGACAGGGTAATGAAAAACTGTTTTTT. The variable domain in full, completed from reference TRBV27 and TRBJ1-4, reads EAQVTQNPRYLITVTGKKLTVTCSQNMNHEYMSWYRQDPGLGLRQIYYSMNVEVTDKGDVPEGYKVSRKEKRNFPLILESPSPNQTSLYFCASRSGQGNEKLFFGSGTQLSVL.

The CDR3 spells CASRRKERNTEAFF. The CDR3 bases are TGTGCCAGCAGGCGAAAGGAGCGGAACACTGAAGCTTTCTTT. The chain recombines TRBV6-5 with TRBJ1-1; D not certain. With 6 bases removed from V and 1 base from J, the gap between germline ends came to 12 bases. This CDR3 is 14 amino acids long. Germline V CDR1 and CDR2: MNHEY, SVGAGI.

V is TRBV28 and J is TRBJ1-5; D not certain. Deletions cut 10 bases from V and 9 bases from J, with 7 bases between. This CDR3 region has 9 residues. Germline V lookup: CDR1 MDHEN, CDR2 SYDVKM. CDR3 residues: CATTWPQHF. The CDR3 bases are TGTGCCACCACTTGGCCCCAGCATTTT.

The V gene is TRBV19, the J gene TRBJ2-7, with 11 bases that match TRBD2. This CDR3 region has 14 residues. V dropped 6 bases and J dropped 5; count of bases not matched to a gene: 6. Germline V gives CDR1 LNHDA, CDR2 SQIVND (reference sequence). The CDR3 DNA follows: TGTGCCAGTAGAACTAGCGGGAGATGGAACGAGCAGTACTTC. This encodes CASRTSGRWNEQYF. Combining the CDR3 with reference TRBV19 and TRBJ2-7 gives the whole variable domain DGGITQSPKYLFRKEGQNVTLSCEQNLNHDAMYWYRQDPGQGLRLIYYSQIVNDFQKGDIAEGYSVSREKKESFPLTVTSAQKNPTAFYLCASRTSGRWNEQYFGPGTRLTVT.

The rearrangement uses TRBV15 and TRBJ1-4; maybe TRBD1 (6 bases). The length of the CDR3 is 15 residues. Trimming took off 0 bases at V and 9 bases at J, with 14 bases between the two ends. Germline values: CDR1 LNHNV, CDR2 YYDKDF (reference sequence). The CDR3 protein is CATSRDDRDNQKLFF. CDR3 bases: TGTGCCACCAGCAGAGATGACCGGGACAACCAAAAACTGTTTTTT.

This rearrangement joins TRBV19 to TRBJ1-4; a possible D gene is TRBD1 (6 bases). V was clipped by 6 bases and J by 4 bases, with 15 bases between them. CDR3 size: 15 residues. Per germline, CDR1 LNHDA and CDR2 SQIVND (reference sequence). The CDR3, as DNA: TGTGCCAGTAGCCCCGGACAGTCGCTTAATGAAAAACTGTTTTTT. Its protein is CASSPGQSLNEKLFF.

The rearrangement uses TRBV5-1 and TRBJ1-2, with TRBD1 identical over 8 bases. J lost 4 bases, V lost 3 bases, and 5 bases had no gene match. The germline gives CDR1 SGHRS, CDR2 YFSETQ. The CDR3 runs to 14 residues. The CDR3 reads CASSSAGQGYGYTF. The CDR3 DNA follows: TGCGCCAGCAGCTCGGCCGGACAGGGCTATGGCTACACCTTC. Based on the CDR3 plus reference TRBV5-1 and TRBJ1-2, the full variable domain is KAGVTQTPRYLIKTRGQQVTLSCSPISGHRSVSWYQQTPGQGLQFLFEYFSETQRNKGNFPGRFSGRQFSNSRSEMNVSTLELGDSALYLCASSSAGQGYGYTFGSGTRLTVV.